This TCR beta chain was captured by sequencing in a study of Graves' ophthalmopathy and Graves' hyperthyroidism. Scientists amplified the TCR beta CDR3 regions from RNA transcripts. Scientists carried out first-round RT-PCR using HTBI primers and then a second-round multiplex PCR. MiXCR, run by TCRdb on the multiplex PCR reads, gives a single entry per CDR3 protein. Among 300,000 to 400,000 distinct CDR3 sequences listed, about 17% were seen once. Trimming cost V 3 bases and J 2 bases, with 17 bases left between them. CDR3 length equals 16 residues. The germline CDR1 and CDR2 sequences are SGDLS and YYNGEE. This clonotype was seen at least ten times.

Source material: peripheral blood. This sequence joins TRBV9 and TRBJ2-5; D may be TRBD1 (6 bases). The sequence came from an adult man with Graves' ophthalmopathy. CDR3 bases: TGTGCCAGCAGCGCAACAACAGGGATGGGTCAAGAGACCCAGTACTTC. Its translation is CASSATTGMGQETQYF.